This T cell receptor beta chain was found in a study of shared clonotypes between healthy human individuals. With V trimmed by 8 bases and J by 6 bases, 6 bases remained unmatched. The CDR3 covers 14 residues. The germline V gene has CDR1 SEHNR and CDR2 FQNEAQ (reference sequence). Sequencing was performed with immunoSEQ multiplex PCR; in TCRdb, only in-frame clones are kept and a portion is missing. Of 530,000 or so clones in the sample, around 79% were seen once. Sample: PBMCs. This receptor was taken from a woman between 35 and 50 years old in good health. Some clones in this sample may be carry-over from other donors' samples. The chain recombines TRBV7-9 with TRBJ2-2, with 10 bases aligning to TRBD2. This CDR3 is CASELAGSPGELFF. CDR3 bases: TGTGCCAGCGAACTAGCGGGAAGTCCCGGGGAGCTGTTTTTT.